This TCR beta chain derives from a study of blood T cells in healthy people across ages. A J-beta primer mix and a sample-barcoded 5' primer were used in a second PCR of about 7 to 12 cycles. TCRdb passed the 5' RACE reads through MiXCR, listing each CDR3 protein once. This table holds over 1,500,000 distinct CDR3 sequences, around 42% found once. The CDR3 is 14 amino acids. With 3 bases removed from V and 2 bases from J, the gap between germline ends came to 9 bases. The gene calls are TRBV12-3 or TRBV12-4 and TRBJ2-3; D is unclear. The source is a human donor in good health. The sequencing input was blood. The CDR3 DNA reads as TGTGCCAGCAGTTTTACGGGTCCCACAGATACGCAGTATTTT. Its protein is CASSFTGPTDTQYF.